A selection of T cell receptor beta chains follows, all from one sample in a study of blood T cell repertoires in COVID-19. Using immunoSEQ multiplex PCR, the repertoire was profiled, and TCRdb retains in-frame clones only, with some absent. The sample carries 200,000 to 250,000 clones, around 82% recorded once. Sequencing was carried out using PBMCs or T cells enriched from blood (not recorded which). These receptors were obtained from a woman aged 40-49 years with acute COVID-19. CDR3s include the opening cysteine and the closing phenylalanine or tryptophan. A D gene is named only where the DNA matches it firmly. Clone size appears in some rows only: once, few, many, or a class for an expanded clone.

.,TRBV10-3,.,TRBJ2-1,TGTGCCATCAGTGAAAATCACCGGGATTCTCACAATGAGCAGTTCTTC,CAISENHRDSHNEQFF
once,TRBV18,.,TRBJ2-3,TGTGCCAGCTCACCACCAATCGACACCATCCGGTTAACAGATACGCAGTATTTT,CASSPPIDTIRLTDTQYF
.,TRBV25-1,TRBD1,TRBJ1-2,TGTGCCAGCAGACCAGGGGGCGATAGCTATGGCTACACCTTC,CASRPGGDSYGYTF
.,TRBV19,TRBD1,TRBJ2-5,TGTGCCAGTAAGAGACAGGGCAGAGAGACCCAGTACTTC,CASKRQGRETQYF
.,TRBV5-1,.,TRBJ1-2,TGCGCCAGCAGCTTGGAGGGGCAAGGTGGCTACACCTTC,CASSLEGQGGYTF
.,TRBV27,.,TRBJ2-3,TGTGCCAGCAGTTTCGGAGCCCTGCAGTATTTT,CASSFGALQYF
.,TRBV7-2,TRBD1,TRBJ1-5,TGTGCCAGCAGCTCGGGACAGGGGTTAGTGCCCCAGCATTTT,CASSSGQGLVPQHF
.,TRBV19,.,TRBJ1-1,TGTGCCAGTAGTATGGTAGGGGGGAACACTGAAGCTTTCTTT,CASSMVGGNTEAFF
.,TRBV7-2,TRBD1,TRBJ2-1,TGTGCCAGCAGCCTTACCCTCAGGGGGCTTAGGAATGAGCAGTTCTTC,CASSLTLRGLRNEQFF
once,TRBV24-1,.,TRBJ2-5,TGTGCCACCAGTGATCCTAGGACTAGGGGGCAAGAGACCCAGTACTTC,CATSDPRTRGQETQYF
.,TRBV19,.,TRBJ1-1,TGTGCCAGTTTTACTCCGGGGATTGGCACTGAAGCTTTCTTT,CASFTPGIGTEAFF
.,TRBV10-3,.,TRBJ2-7,TGTGCCATCAGTGAGTCGAGCGCCTACGAGCAGTACTTC,CAISESSAYEQYF
.,TRBV6-1,.,TRBJ1-2,TGTGCCAGCAGTGAAGCGGAGGGCTCAACTTATGGCTACACCTTC,CASSEAEGSTYGYTF
.,TRBV4-1,.,TRBJ2-1,TGCGCCAGCAGGATAAGGGAGGAAGCCTACAATGAGCAGTTCTTC,CASRIREEAYNEQFF
.,TRBV2,TRBD1,TRBJ2-7,TGTGCCAGCAGCGGAGACAGGGACGAGCAGTACTTC,CASSGDRDEQYF
.,TRBV6-5,TRBD2,TRBJ2-1,TGTGCCAGCAGGCAGACTAGCGGGGAGCAGTTCTTC,CASRQTSGEQFF
few,TRBV19,.,TRBJ2-2,TGTGCCAGTAGTATTTCAGGGAACACCGGGGAGCTGTTTTTT,CASSISGNTGELFF
.,TRBV15,TRBD2,TRBJ2-1,TGTGCCACCAGCAGAGACCCGGGACTAGCGGGAGTAAGGCAGTTCTTC,CATSRDPGLAGVRQFF
.,TRBV28,.,TRBJ2-5,TGTGCCAGCAACCCCTCAGGGGTTAGAGAGACCCAGTACTTC,CASNPSGVRETQYF
.,TRBV19,TRBD2,TRBJ2-3,TGTGCCAGTATCGGACTAGCGGCGGGAAAAGATACGCAGTATTTT,CASIGLAAGKDTQYF
.,TRBV9,.,TRBJ1-3,TGTGCCAGCAGCGTAGGGCAGGCCTTCTCTGGAAACACCATATATTTT,CASSVGQAFSGNTIYF
once,TRBV15,.,TRBJ2-3,TGTGCCACCAGCAGAGATCCCGGGATTCCACCCGATACGCAGTATTTT,CATSRDPGIPPDTQYF
.,TRBV2,TRBD1,TRBJ1-2,TGTGCCAGCAGTCTACCCGGACAGGGCTATGGCTACACCTTC,CASSLPGQGYGYTF
.,TRBV29-1,.,TRBJ1-2,TGCAGCGTTGAAGACAGTAACTATGGCTACACCTTC,CSVEDSNYGYTF
.,TRBV10-2,.,TRBJ1-2,TGCGCCAGCAGTGAGCCCATTCTTGCGCCTGGTGGCTACACCTTC,CASSEPILAPGGYTF
.,TRBV27,TRBD2,TRBJ2-1,TGTGCCAGCAGTCTGCGGACTAGCGGGGGATACAATGAGCAGTTCTTC,CASSLRTSGGYNEQFF
.,TRBV9,.,TRBJ1-2,TGTGCCAGCAGTAGGACAGAGAACTATGGCTACACCTTC,CASSRTENYGYTF
.,TRBV7-3,TRBD1,TRBJ1-1,TGTGCCAGCAGCCCCCGGGACAGCATGAACACTGAAGCTTTCTTT,CASSPRDSMNTEAFF
.,TRBV28,.,TRBJ2-7,TGTGCCAGCAGTAAACTGCCAGGGACCTACGAGCAGTACTTC,CASSKLPGTYEQYF